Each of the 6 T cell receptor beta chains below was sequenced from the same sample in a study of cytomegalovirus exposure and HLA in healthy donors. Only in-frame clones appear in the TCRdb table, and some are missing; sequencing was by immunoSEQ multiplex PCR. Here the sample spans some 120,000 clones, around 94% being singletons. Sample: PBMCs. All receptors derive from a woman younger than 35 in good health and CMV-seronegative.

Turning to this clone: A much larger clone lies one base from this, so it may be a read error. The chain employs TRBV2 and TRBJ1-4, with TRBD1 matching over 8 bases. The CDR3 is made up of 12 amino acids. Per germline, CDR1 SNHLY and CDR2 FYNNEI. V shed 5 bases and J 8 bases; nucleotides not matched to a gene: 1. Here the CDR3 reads CASSRDREKLFF. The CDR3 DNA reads TGTGCCAGCAGTAGGGACAGGGAAAAACTGTTTTTT.

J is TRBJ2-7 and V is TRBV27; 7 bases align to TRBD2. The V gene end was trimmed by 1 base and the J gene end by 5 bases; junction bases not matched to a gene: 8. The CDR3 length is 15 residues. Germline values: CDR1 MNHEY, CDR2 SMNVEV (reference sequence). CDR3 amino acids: CASSLFPGGRDEQYF. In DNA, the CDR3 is TGTGCCAGCAGTTTATTTCCGGGGGGTCGAGACGAGCAGTACTTC.

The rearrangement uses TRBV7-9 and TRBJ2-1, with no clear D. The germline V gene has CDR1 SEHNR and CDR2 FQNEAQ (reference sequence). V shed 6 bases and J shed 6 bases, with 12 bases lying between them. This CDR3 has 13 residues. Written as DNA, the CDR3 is TGTGCCAGCAGTCTCCTAGTGTCCAATGAGCAGTTCTTC. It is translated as CASSLLVSNEQFF.

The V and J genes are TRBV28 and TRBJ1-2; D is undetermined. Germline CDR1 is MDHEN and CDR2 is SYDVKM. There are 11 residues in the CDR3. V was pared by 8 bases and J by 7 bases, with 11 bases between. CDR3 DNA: TGTGCCAGCGTCGGGGTGCCTGGCTACACCTTC. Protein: CASVGVPGYTF.

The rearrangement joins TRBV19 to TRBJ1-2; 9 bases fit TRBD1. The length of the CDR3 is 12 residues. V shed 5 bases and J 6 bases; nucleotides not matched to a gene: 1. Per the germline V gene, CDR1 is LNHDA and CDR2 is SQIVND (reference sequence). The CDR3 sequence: CASSRQGDGYTF. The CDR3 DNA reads TGTGCCAGTAGTCGACAGGGGGATGGCTACACCTTC.

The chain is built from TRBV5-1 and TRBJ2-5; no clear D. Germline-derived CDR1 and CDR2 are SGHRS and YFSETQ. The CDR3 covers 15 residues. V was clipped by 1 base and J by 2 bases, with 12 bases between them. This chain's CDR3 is CASSLTVGQQETQYF. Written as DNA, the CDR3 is TGCGCCAGCAGCTTGACAGTAGGCCAGCAAGAGACCCAGTACTTC. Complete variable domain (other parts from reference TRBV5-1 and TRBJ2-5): KAGVTQTPRYLIKTRGQQVTLSCSPISGHRSVSWYQQTPGQGLQFLFEYFSETQRNKGNFPGRFSGRQFSNSRSEMNVSTLELGDSALYLCASSLTVGQQETQYFGPGTRLLVL.